A selection of T cell receptor beta chains follows, all from one sample in a study of T cells in Graves' hyperthyroidism and ophthalmopathy. Via MiXCR, TCRdb re-called the multiplex PCR reads, giving one row per CDR3 protein. The table records 400,000 to 500,000 distinct CDR3 sequences, approximately 14% of them present only once. The sequencing sample was made of blood. The receptors were sampled from a young woman with Graves' hyperthyroidism. Both conserved end residues are part of each CDR3. D genes are given only for firm matches. The size of a clone is reported for some rows only, either as once, few or many, or as a class for expanded clones.

D gene,J gene,clone size,V gene,CDR3 DNA,CDR3 protein
TRBD2,TRBJ2-7,-,TRBV29-1,TGCAGCGTCCCCTCCTCTAGCGGGGACTCCTACGAGCAGTACTTC,CSVPSSSGDSYEQYF
-,TRBJ2-5,-,TRBV4-2,TGTGCCAGCAGCCAAGCGGGAGAAGAGACCCAGTACTTC,CASSQAGEETQYF
-,TRBJ1-5,many,TRBV28,TGTGCCAGCAGCACCGAGGGTACTGGATATCAGCCCCAGCATTTT,CASSTEGTGYQPQHF
-,TRBJ1-1,-,TRBV12-3/TRBV12-4,TGTGCCAGCAGTACGGGGTCGCGTGTAGCTTTCTTT,CASSTGSRVAFF
TRBD2,TRBJ2-3,many,TRBV28,TGTGCCAGCAGTTTGGGACTAGCGGGAGTCACAGATACGCAGTATTTT,CASSLGLAGVTDTQYF
-,TRBJ2-7,many,TRBV7-9,TGTGCCAGCAGCTTAGAGACCGGGTATGGTGGCGAGCAGTACTTC,CASSLETGYGGEQYF
TRBD1,TRBJ1-2,few,TRBV6-2/TRBV6-3,TGTGCCAGCAGTCTGGGGACAGGGGGCTTTGGCTACACCTTC,CASSLGTGGFGYTF
-,TRBJ1-1,few,TRBV28,TGTGCCAGCAGTTTTATATCCGGGGGTAAGACTGAAGCTTTCTTT,CASSFISGGKTEAFF
-,TRBJ2-3,many,TRBV5-8,TGTGCCAGCAGCTTGTGGGGGCTTACAGATACGCAGTATTTT,CASSLWGLTDTQYF
TRBD2,TRBJ2-7,few,TRBV7-9,TGTGCCAGCAGCGACACCGGGACTAGGACCGGCGAGCAGTACTTC,CASSDTGTRTGEQYF
-,TRBJ1-2,many,TRBV2,TGTGCCAGTGACGCGGCCAACTATGGCTACACCTTC,CASDAANYGYTF
-,TRBJ2-7,many,TRBV6-1,TGTGCCAGCACCCCTGGGTTAGGCTACGAGCAGTACTTC,CASTPGLGYEQYF
-,TRBJ2-3,few,TRBV13,TGTGCCAGCAGCGGAAAGGCGGGAAATCGTGGAGATACGCAGTATTTT,CASSGKAGNRGDTQYF
TRBD1,TRBJ2-2,many,TRBV29-1,TGCAGCGTTGGGGGCCCCGGGACAGGGGACACCGGGGAGCTGTTTTTT,CSVGGPGTGDTGELFF
-,TRBJ2-7,many,TRBV28,TGTGCCAGCAAAGGACCCCTCGGCGTTGGGCAGTACTTC,CASKGPLGVGQYF
-,TRBJ1-5,-,TRBV5-6,TGTGCCAGCAGTCCCAGGGGTACTAGCAATCAGCCCCAGCATTTT,CASSPRGTSNQPQHF
TRBD1,TRBJ2-3,many,TRBV24-1,TGTGCCACCAGGGAGACGGGACAGCGCACAGATACGCAGTATTTT,CATRETGQRTDTQYF
TRBD1,TRBJ2-2,many,TRBV6-2/TRBV6-3,TGTGCCAGCAGTTACCCCCCGAGGGGACAGGGTTTCGGGGAGCTGTTTTTT,CASSYPPRGQGFGELFF
-,TRBJ2-6,-,TRBV5-5,TGTGCCAGCAGCTTGGCAGGGGGGGGGGCCAACGTCCTGACTTTC,CASSLAGGGANVLTF
-,TRBJ2-3,many,TRBV27,TGTGCCAGCACCCTCGACTCTAATGGTGCAGATACGCAGTATTTT,CASTLDSNGADTQYF
TRBD1,TRBJ2-5,-,TRBV5-1,TGCGCCAGCAGCTCCACTCTAAAAGGACAGGGGAAGTACTTC,CASSSTLKGQGKYF
TRBD2,TRBJ2-3,many,TRBV20-1,TGCAGTGCTAGAATTTCCGGCGGGAGTCGAACAGATACGCAGTATTTT,CSARISGGSRTDTQYF
-,TRBJ1-4,few,TRBV6-1,TGTGCCACCAGCGAGGACAGCCTGCGAATGGGCGAAAAACTGTTTTTT,CATSEDSLRMGEKLFF
-,TRBJ1-5,few,TRBV19,TGTGCCAGTAGTACTCTCGGAGGACAGCCCCAGCATTTT,CASSTLGGQPQHF
-,TRBJ1-2,-,TRBV27,TGTGCCAGCAGTTTACTTTCGGGGATGGGAGAGAACTATGGCTACACCTTC,CASSLLSGMGENYGYTF
-,TRBJ1-2,-,TRBV28,TGTGCCAGCAGCCCCGGGACGGTTATTAACTATGGCTGCACCTTC,CASSPGTVINYGCTF